This entry concerns a single TCR beta chain. In the same sample, other DNA sequences code for this CDR3. These data come from a study of cytomegalovirus exposure and HLA in healthy donors. The junction had 0 bases not matched to a gene; V was cut back by 3 bases and J by 3 bases. Germline CDR1 reads LGHNA; CDR2 reads YSLEER. The CDR3 consists of 13 residues. The PCR contained 60 Vbeta and 13 Jbeta primers. Profiling relied on immunoSEQ multiplex PCR, and the TCRdb table lists in-frame clones only, not all of them. The sample shows more than 85,000 clones, 73% of them seen only once. The sequencing input was PBMCs. The chain is built from TRBV4-3 and TRBJ2-7; TRBD1 matches at 9 bases. The receptor's source is a man between 35 and 55 years old in good health and CMV-seronegative. In nucleotides, the CDR3 is TGCGCCAGCAGCCAGGACAGGGGCTACGAGCAGTACTTC. Its protein product is CASSQDRGYEQYF.